These 22 T cell receptor beta chains came from one sample sequenced in a study of glioma-infiltrating T cells after dendritic cell vaccination. Method: immunoSEQ multiplex PCR; TCRdb's copy keeps in-frame clones and lacks some. This table has approximately 93,000 clones, around 84% appearing once. Time point specified: after dendritic cell vaccination, including at tumor progression/relapse. The sequencing here drew on blood, taken after dendritic cell vaccination. Every receptor here comes from a human donor with glioblastoma.

The rearrangement joins TRBV11-2 to TRBJ2-5; 8 bases match TRBD2. In germline, CDR1 is SGHAT, CDR2 FQNNGV. The CDR3 spans 15 residues. With V trimmed by 4 bases and J by 4 bases, 8 bases remained unmatched. CDR3 protein: CASSYSGSIGETQYF. The DNA of the CDR3 is TGTGCCAGCAGCTACAGCGGGAGTATTGGAGAGACCCAGTACTTC.

The chain uses TRBV6-1 and TRBJ2-2; D may be TRBD1 (5 bases). Germline CDR1 reads MNHNS; CDR2 reads SASEGT. The CDR3 is 14 residues long. Trimming took 4 bases from V and 0 from J, leaving 6 bases between them. The CDR3 protein is CASSGTPNTGELFF. The CDR3 DNA reads as TGTGCCAGCAGTGGGACACCGAACACCGGGGAGCTGTTTTTT.

The chain employs TRBV5-1 and TRBJ2-6; TRBD1 agrees at 8 bases. The CDR3 sequence is 17 residues long. Trimming at V came to 4 bases and at J to 1 base, leaving 7 bases not matched to a gene. Germline lookup yields CDR1 SGHRS and CDR2 YFSETQ. The CDR3 loop is CASSGGTGPSGANVLTF. CDR3 nucleotides: TGCGCCAGCAGCGGAGGGACAGGCCCATCTGGGGCCAACGTCCTGACTTTC.

This clone was seen just once. Within the sample, other DNA sequences also encode this same CDR3. The chain is built from TRBV27 and TRBJ2-7; TRBD1 agrees at 8 bases. This CDR3 is built from 14 residues. The trim removed 3 bases at V and 4 bases at J, leaving 5 bases unmatched. Germline CDR1 and CDR2: MNHEY and SMNVEV (reference sequence). The CDR3 reads CASSFGQGRYEQYF. CDR3 bases: TGTGCCAGCAGTTTCGGACAGGGTCGATACGAGCAGTACTTC.

This clone was seen more than once but under ten times. The J gene is TRBJ2-5, the V gene TRBV7-9; tentatively, D is TRBD1 (6 bases). CDR3 size: 14 residues. Germline V lookup: CDR1 SEHNR, CDR2 FQNEAQ (reference sequence). Trimming removed 2 bases at V and 5 bases at J, with 12 bases between. The CDR3 is CASSLRGFRETQYF. The CDR3 region has the DNA TGTGCCAGCAGCTTAAGGGGGTTTAGGGAGACCCAGTACTTC.

The chain recombines TRBV2 with TRBJ2-5, with D perhaps matching TRBD2 (5 bases). V was shortened by 7 bases and J by 5 bases, with 14 bases between the two germline ends. Germline CDR1 is SNHLY and CDR2 is FYNNEI. The CDR3 is 13 amino acids. The CDR3 loop reads CASNTASTETQYF. In nucleotides, the CDR3 is TGTGCCAGCAATACCGCTAGCACGGAGACCCAGTACTTC. Looking up the rest from reference TRBV2 and TRBJ2-5 gives the full variable domain: EPEVTQTPSHQVTQMGQEVILRCVPISNHLYFYWYRQILGQKVEFLVSFYNNEISEKSEIFDDQFSVERPDGSNFTLKIRSTKLEDSAMYFCASNTASTETQYFGPGTRLLVL.

The chain carries TRBV7-9 and TRBJ1-1; D remains ambiguous. CDR3 size: 14 residues. Germline values: CDR1 SEHNR, CDR2 FQNEAQ (reference sequence). V was clipped by 5 bases and J by 1 base, with 11 bases between them. The DNA for the CDR3 is TGTGCCAGCAGCCCTCAGTATCCGAACACTGAAGCTTTCTTT. This codes for CASSPQYPNTEAFF.

The CDR3 DNA reads as TGTGCCGGGGGGGTACAGGAAGATAGCAATCAGCCCCAGCATTTT. Amino acids: CAGGVQEDSNQPQHF. The J gene is TRBJ1-5, the V gene TRBV6-1; maybe TRBD1 (5 bases). Germline V gene sequence: CDR1 MNHNS, CDR2 SASEGT. The CDR3 loop spans 15 amino acids. V was trimmed by 11 bases and J by 0 bases, leaving 17 bases between them.

The rearrangement joins TRBV9 to TRBJ2-5, with D maybe TRBD2 (7 bases). Germline values: CDR1 SGDLS, CDR2 YYNGEE. V was pared by 4 bases and J by 1 base, with 17 bases between. The CDR3 covers 16 residues. Written as DNA, the CDR3 is TGTGCCAGCAGCACCCAAAGGCGGGGGCGCCAAGAGACCCAGTACTTC. Translated: CASSTQRRGRQETQYF.

The genes are TRBV7-2 and TRBJ1-2; TRBD1 agrees at 7 bases. Unmatched junction bases numbered 21, after V lost 6 bases and J lost 8 bases. This CDR3 contains 17 residues. CDR1 SGHTA and CDR2 FQGNSA come from the germline V gene. The CDR3 reads CASSPRSTGSTPRGYTF. Here the CDR3 DNA reads TGTGCCAGCAGTCCCCGGTCGACAGGGTCAACACCGCGGGGCTACACCTTC.

V is TRBV6-1 and J is TRBJ2-7, with a tentative D call TRBD2 (5 bases). Trimming cost V 2 bases and J 0 bases, with 14 bases left between them. Germline lookup yields CDR1 MNHNS and CDR2 SASEGT. The CDR3 runs 16 residues. CDR3 sequence: CASSEMAASPSYEQYF. The CDR3 nucleotides are TGTGCCAGCAGTGAAATGGCTGCTAGCCCCTCCTACGAGCAGTACTTC.

The chain carries TRBV27 and TRBJ2-1, with 12 nucleotides matching TRBD2. The CDR3 contains 14 residues. V gave up 5 bases and J gave up 6 bases; unmatched junction bases: 2. Germline assignment: CDR1 MNHEY and CDR2 SMNVEV (reference sequence). The CDR3 coding sequence is TGTGCCAGCAGTCTAGCGGGGGGGCCCAATGAGCAGTTCTTC. Its translation: CASSLAGGPNEQFF.

The chain combines TRBV5-8 with TRBJ1-5, with TRBD1 identical over 9 bases. This CDR3 contains 16 residues. Trimming took 4 bases from V and 4 from J; bases not matched to a gene: 9. In germline, CDR1 is SGHTS, CDR2 YDEGEE. The CDR3 loop reads CASSKGTGRINQPQHF. The CDR3 DNA is TGTGCCAGCAGCAAAGGGACAGGGAGAATTAATCAGCCCCAGCATTTT.

The V call is TRBV14, the J call TRBJ2-7; D possibly corresponds to TRBD1 (5 bases). V dropped 3 bases and J dropped 2 bases, with 11 bases sitting between them. The CDR3 has 14 amino acids. Germline CDR1 is SGHDN and CDR2 is FVKESK. CDR3 protein: CASSQLETAYEQYF. CDR3 sequence (DNA): TGTGCCAGCAGCCAGCTTGAGACAGCCTACGAGCAGTACTTC.

Turning to this clone: In the same sample, other DNA sequences code for this CDR3. This chain uses TRBV7-8 with TRBJ2-2; TRBD2 might be the D (6 bases). Germline V gene data show CDR1 as SGHVS and CDR2 as FQNEAQ. V shed 0 bases and J shed 5 bases, with 7 bases lying between them. The CDR3 length is 14 residues. The CDR3 DNA reads TGTGCCAGCAGCTTAGCGGAGGGGACCGGGGAGCTGTTTTTT. The encoded protein is CASSLAEGTGELFF.

The J gene is TRBJ1-2, the V gene TRBV9, with 8 positions matching TRBD1. Per the germline V gene, CDR1 is SGDLS and CDR2 is YYNGEE. V shed 4 bases, J shed 8 bases, and the junction held 7 bases outside the gene matches. The CDR3 covers 13 residues. The CDR3 DNA follows: TGTGCCAGCAGCCCCCAGGGGGCGCGGGGCTACACCTTC. Residues: CASSPQGARGYTF.

This clone has a single count. This chain connects TRBV7-3 to TRBJ2-2; D is uncertain. CDR3 size: 14 residues. Per germline, CDR1 SGHTA and CDR2 FQGTGA. The V end was cut by 5 bases, the J end by 3 bases, with 10 bases between. CDR3 sequence (DNA): TGTGCCAGCAGCCCCCACATGGACACCGGGGAGCTGTTTTTT. Its protein product is CASSPHMDTGELFF.

The chain links TRBV28 to TRBJ2-1; possibly TRBD2 for D (5 bases). CDR1 is MDHEN and CDR2 is SYDVKM in the germline V gene. This CDR3 region has 14 residues. Trimming stripped 5 bases from V and 9 bases from J, with 17 bases between. The CDR3 nucleotides read TGTGCCAGCAGTCCTCCAGCAAAAGGGAGTGAGCAGTTCTTC. The encoded protein is CASSPPAKGSEQFF. The full variable domain, with the rest looked up from reference TRBV28 and TRBJ2-1, is DVKVTQSSRYLVKRTGEKVFLECVQDMDHENMFWYRQDPGLGLRLIYFSYDVKMKEKGDIPEGYSVSREKKERFSLILESASTNQTSMYLCASSPPAKGSEQFFGPGTRLTVL.

This clone was observed a single time. The rearrangement links TRBV6-5 to TRBJ1-2, with TRBD1 matching 7 bases. Germline V gives CDR1 MNHEY, CDR2 SVGAGI. Losses at the gene ends were 2 bases for V and 4 bases for J; bases not matched to a gene: 7. CDR3 size: 15 residues. The DNA for the CDR3 is TGTGCCAGCAGTTACCAATTCGGGACAGTCTATGGCTACACCTTC. As protein: CASSYQFGTVYGYTF.

The chain is built from TRBV7-2 and TRBJ1-4; 9 nucleotides line up with TRBD1. V shed 5 bases, J shed 8 bases, and the junction held 6 bases outside the gene matches. This CDR3 has 14 amino acids. CDR1 is SGHTA and CDR2 is FQGNSA in the germline V gene. CDR3 sequence (DNA): TGTGCCAGCAGCCCCCGACAGGGGGAAGAAAAACTGTTTTTT. This translates into CASSPRQGEEKLFF.

The gene calls are TRBV29-1 and TRBJ2-3; TRBD1 might be the D (5 bases). Trimming pared 3 bases from V and 2 bases from J, leaving 9 bases between. Germline V gene lookup returns CDR1 SQVTM and CDR2 ANQGSEA. This CDR3 spans 13 amino acids. CDR3 residues: CSVDGRDTDTQYF. Here the CDR3 DNA reads TGCAGCGTTGATGGCAGGGACACAGATACGCAGTATTTT.

This clone was detected only once. The chain has TRBV5-1 and TRBJ1-5; D ambiguous. Germline CDR1 is SGHRS and CDR2 is YFSETQ. The CDR3 is made up of 15 amino acids. Trimming stripped 3 bases from V and 6 bases from J, with 16 bases between. The DNA of the CDR3 is TGCGCCAGCAGCTATACCGGCGGGGTCGGTCAGCCCCAGCATTTT. Its translation is CASSYTGGVGQPQHF.